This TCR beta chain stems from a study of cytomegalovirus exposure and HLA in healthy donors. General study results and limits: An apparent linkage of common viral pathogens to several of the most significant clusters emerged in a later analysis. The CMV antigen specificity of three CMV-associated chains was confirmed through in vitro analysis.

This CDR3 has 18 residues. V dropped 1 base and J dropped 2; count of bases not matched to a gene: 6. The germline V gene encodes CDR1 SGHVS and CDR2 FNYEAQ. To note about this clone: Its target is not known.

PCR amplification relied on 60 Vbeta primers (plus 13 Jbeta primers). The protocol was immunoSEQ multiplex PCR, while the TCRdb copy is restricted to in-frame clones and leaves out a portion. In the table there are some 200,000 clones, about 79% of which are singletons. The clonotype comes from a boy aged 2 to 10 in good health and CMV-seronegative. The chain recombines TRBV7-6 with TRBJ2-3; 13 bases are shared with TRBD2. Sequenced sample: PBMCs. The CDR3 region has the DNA TGTGCCAGCAGCTTAGGGACTAGCGGGGGAAGAATCACAGATACGCAGTATTTT. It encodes CASSLGTSGGRITDTQYF.